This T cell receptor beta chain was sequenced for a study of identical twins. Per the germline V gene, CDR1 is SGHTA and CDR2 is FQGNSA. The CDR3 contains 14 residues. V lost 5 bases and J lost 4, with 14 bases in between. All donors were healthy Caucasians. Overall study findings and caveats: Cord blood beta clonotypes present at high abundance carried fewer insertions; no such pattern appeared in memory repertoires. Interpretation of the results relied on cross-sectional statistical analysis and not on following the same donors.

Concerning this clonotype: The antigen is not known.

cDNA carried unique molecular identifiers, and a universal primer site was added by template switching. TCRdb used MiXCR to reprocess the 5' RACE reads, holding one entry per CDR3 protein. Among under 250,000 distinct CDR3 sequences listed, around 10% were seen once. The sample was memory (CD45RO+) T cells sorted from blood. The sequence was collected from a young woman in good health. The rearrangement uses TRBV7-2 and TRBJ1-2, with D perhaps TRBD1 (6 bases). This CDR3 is CASSVTGLAYGYTF. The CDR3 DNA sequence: TGTGCCAGCAGCGTAACAGGGCTTGCCTATGGCTACACCTTC.